The entry that follows covers one TCR beta chain sequence. In TCRdb, the 5' RACE reads were re-called with MiXCR into one record per CDR3 protein. The sample holds hundreds of thousands of distinct CDR3 sequences, 15% to 20% seen once. The sample originates from a study of T-cell memory formation after mild COVID-19. Trimming shortened V by 3 bases and J by 4 bases, and 15 bases separated the two germline ends. There are 15 residues in the CDR3. Germline V gene lookup returns CDR1 SGDLS and CDR2 YYNGEE. This sequence joins TRBV9 and TRBJ2-3; D perhaps matches TRBD2 (5 bases). Sequenced sample: PBMCs or a T cell subset sorted from them (not recorded which). The sequence came from a man younger than 35 who had mild COVID-19 (a few samples of this study predate the infection). Cell type and time point are not known. CDR3 nucleotide sequence: TGTGCCAGCAGCGCTAACCCACTAGTCGCAGATACGCAGTATTTT. Its protein product is CASSANPLVADTQYF. Looking up the rest from reference TRBV9 and TRBJ2-3 gives the full variable domain: DSGVTQTPKHLITATGQRVTLRCSPRSGDLSVYWYQQSLDQGLQFLIQYYNGEERAKGNILERFSAQQFPDLHSELNLSSLELGDSALYFCASSANPLVADTQYFGPGTRLTVL.